These 2 T cell receptor beta chains share one sample of origin, sequenced in a study of blood T cell repertoires in COVID-19. Clones were read by immunoSEQ multiplex PCR, and TCRdb kept only the in-frame ones, dropping some. The sample gives roughly 300,000 clones, more than 75% of which show up once; around 8% is in the top ten. Sequenced material: peripheral blood. Every receptor here comes from a woman between 50 and 59 years old who had recovered from COVID-19.

The rearrangement links TRBV7-9 to TRBJ1-1, with D hard to call. V gave up 11 bases and J gave up 0 bases, with 13 bases separating them. Germline V gene sequence: CDR1 SEHNR, CDR2 FQNEAQ (reference sequence). The CDR3 is made up of 13 amino acids. For the CDR3, the DNA is TGTGCCCCAAGCGGAAGGATGAACACTGAAGCTTTCTTT. Amino acid sequence: CAPSGRMNTEAFF.

The chain is built from TRBV19 and TRBJ2-1; TRBD2 is a possible D gene (5 bases). The CDR3 consists of 16 residues. Germline CDR1 LNHDA, CDR2 SQIVND (reference sequence). V was trimmed by 4 bases and J by 6 bases, leaving 19 bases between them. CDR3 sequence (DNA): TGTGCCAGTAGTAAGGGCGACTACCGGAGGACCAATGAGCAGTTCTTC. It codes for CASSKGDYRRTNEQFF.